Presented here are 29 T cell receptor beta chains from one specimen sequenced in a study of shared clonotypes between healthy human individuals. Profiled with immunoSEQ multiplex PCR; TCRdb holds only in-frame clones, not every one. This table has about 450,000 clones, 70% to 80% appearing once. Sequencing input: PBMCs. These receptors were taken from a woman between 35 and 50 years old in good health. Some clones in this sample may be carry-over from other donors' samples.

The chain links TRBV7-7 to TRBJ2-7; 11 nucleotides align to TRBD2. Germline V lookup: CDR1 SSHAT, CDR2 FNYEAQ (reference sequence). With V trimmed by 5 bases and J by 7 bases, 4 bases remained unmatched. This CDR3 comprises 13 residues. The CDR3 bases are TGTGCCAGCAGCCCACGGACTAGCGGGGAGCAGTACTTC. Encoded protein: CASSPRTSGEQYF.

The chain links TRBV28 to TRBJ2-3; 8 bases agree with TRBD2. V lost 10 bases to trimming and J lost 6 bases; unmatched junction nucleotides: 15. CDR1 and CDR2 from the germline V gene are MDHEN and SYDVKM. CDR3 length equals 15 residues. The CDR3: CATSSAGGTADTQYF. The CDR3 DNA reads TGTGCCACCTCCTCTGCGGGAGGAACGGCGGATACGCAGTATTTT.

The chain recombines TRBV5-1 with TRBJ2-7, with 11 positions matching TRBD2. Germline trimming cut 1 base from V and 6 bases from J; bases unmatched to any gene: 9. Germline lookup yields CDR1 SGHRS and CDR2 YFSETQ. This CDR3 has 16 amino acids. CDR3 residues: CASSLSTSGRYGEQYF. Here the CDR3 DNA reads TGCGCCAGCAGCTTGTCCACTAGCGGGAGATATGGCGAGCAGTACTTC.

In DNA, the CDR3 is TGTGCCAGCAGTTTCCCCCATCTAAGCCTTACCCCAAACTACAATGAGCAGTTCTTC. Translating gives CASSFPHLSLTPNYNEQFF. The rearrangement joins TRBV28 to TRBJ2-1; D unresolved. Germline V gives CDR1 MDHEN, CDR2 SYDVKM. The CDR3 is 19 residues long. The V end was cut by 3 bases, the J end by 3 bases, with 24 bases between.

This clone was counted only a few times. V gene TRBV5-1 combines with J gene TRBJ2-7, with 7 bases lining up with TRBD1. The CDR3 loop spans 15 amino acids. Germline V gene sequence: CDR1 SGHRS, CDR2 YFSETQ. V shed 4 bases, J shed 2 bases, and the junction held 9 bases outside the gene matches. In DNA, the CDR3 is TGCGCCAGCAGCCCGCAACAGGGGCTACCCTACGAGCAGTACTTC. It codes for CASSPQQGLPYEQYF. The complete variable domain, with remaining parts taken from reference TRBV5-1 and TRBJ2-7, reads KAGVTQTPRYLIKTRGQQVTLSCSPISGHRSVSWYQQTPGQGLQFLFEYFSETQRNKGNFPGRFSGRQFSNSRSEMNVSTLELGDSALYLCASSPQQGLPYEQYFGPGTRLTVT.

This chain joins TRBV6-1 and TRBJ2-5; 7 positions agree with TRBD2. The CDR3 extends over 16 amino acids. CDR1 is MNHNS and CDR2 is SASEGT in the germline V gene. V was clipped by 0 bases and J by 1 base; unmatched bases: 5. The CDR3 coding sequence is TGTGCCAGCAGTGAAGCTTGGACTAGGGGCCAAGAGACCCAGTACTTC. Translated, it gives CASSEAWTRGQETQYF.

The table lists this clone with a few counts. The chain carries TRBV7-2 and TRBJ2-1; D not resolved. Germline loops: CDR1 SGHTA, CDR2 FQGNSA. The ends were cut back, 3 bases at V and 6 bases at J, with 15 bases in the middle. This CDR3 has 15 residues. The CDR3 sequence: CASSFRRLRGNEQFF. The CDR3 coding sequence is TGTGCCAGCAGCTTCAGACGGCTCCGAGGCAATGAGCAGTTCTTC.

This chain joins TRBV23-1 and TRBJ2-7, with TRBD2 as a possible D gene (6 bases). TRBV23-1 is an open reading frame whose function is uncertain. Trimming took 0 bases from V and 4 from J, leaving 16 bases between them. The CDR3 extends over 16 amino acids. CDR3 DNA: TGCGCCAGCAGTCAATCTCTAGCGAAAGAGGTATACGAGCAGTACTTC. It yields the protein CASSQSLAKEVYEQYF.

The V and J genes are TRBV28 and TRBJ2-3, with 16 positions matching TRBD2. Germline V gene lookup returns CDR1 MDHEN and CDR2 SYDVKM. The CDR3 length is 16 residues. V was pared by 5 bases and J by 5 bases, with 4 bases of the junction left unmatched. The chain's CDR3 is CASSRGLAGGLDTQYF. In nucleotides, the CDR3 is TGTGCCAGCAGTCGGGGACTAGCGGGAGGGCTAGATACGCAGTATTTT.

This clone was counted once. The J gene is TRBJ2-3, the V gene TRBV7-8; 7 positions match TRBD2. With V trimmed by 5 bases and J by 0 bases, 5 bases remained unmatched. CDR1 SGHVS and CDR2 FQNEAQ come from the germline V gene. CDR3 size: 15 residues. The CDR3 sequence is CASSRAGMSTDTQYF. The CDR3 DNA reads as TGTGCCAGCAGCCGAGCGGGAATGAGCACAGATACGCAGTATTTT. Variable domain in full (rest from reference TRBV7-8 and TRBJ2-3): GAGVSQSPRYKVAKRGQDVALRCDPISGHVSLFWYQQALGQGPEFLTYFQNEAQLDKSGLPSDRFFAERPEGSVSTLKIQRTQQEDSAVYLCASSRAGMSTDTQYFGPGTRLTVL.

The chain carries TRBV5-1 and TRBJ2-6; a weak D match, TRBD2 (5 bases). V dropped 0 bases and J dropped 0 bases, with 10 bases sitting between them. From germline, CDR1 is SGHRS and CDR2 YFSETQ. The CDR3 contains 17 residues. For the CDR3, the DNA is TGCGCCAGCAGCTTGGCCGGGGTAGGCTCTGGGGCCAACGTCCTGACTTTC. It translates to CASSLAGVGSGANVLTF.

This chain joins TRBV28 and TRBJ1-2; D unresolved. The CDR3 contains 15 residues. Germline-derived CDR1 and CDR2 are MDHEN and SYDVKM. The V gene lost 5 bases and the J gene lost 2 bases, with 15 bases spanning the gap. CDR3 region: CASSTPSGPNYGYTF. The CDR3 DNA reads as TGTGCCAGCAGTACACCTTCAGGCCCCAACTATGGCTACACCTTC.

The sample holds one count of this clone. The chain links TRBV5-4 to TRBJ2-2, with 7 bases that match TRBD2. Germline V gene lookup returns CDR1 SGHNT and CDR2 YYREEE (reference sequence). V lost 7 bases to trimming and J lost 5 bases; unmatched junction nucleotides: 14. This CDR3 region has 16 residues. CDR3 loop: CASSAGREIGTGELFF. CDR3 sequence (DNA): TGTGCCAGCTCCGCGGGGCGGGAGATAGGAACCGGGGAGCTGTTTTTT.

This clone turned up a few times. The gene calls are TRBV5-1 and TRBJ1-1; no reliable D call. From germline, CDR1 is SGHRS and CDR2 YFSETQ. The CDR3 consists of 14 residues. Trimming stripped 1 base from V and 3 bases from J, with 10 bases between. CDR3 nucleotides: TGCGCCAGCAGCTTGCGACGCTTGGACACTGAAGCTTTCTTT. It translates to CASSLRRLDTEAFF.

The chain carries TRBV27 and TRBJ1-2; 7 bases fit TRBD1. CDR3 length: 14 residues. Germline V gene lookup returns CDR1 MNHEY and CDR2 SMNVEV (reference sequence). V gave up 7 bases and J gave up 5 bases; unmatched junction bases: 10. The CDR3 here is CASTSRTGVYGYTF. CDR3 DNA sequence: TGTGCCAGCACCTCCCGGACAGGCGTTTATGGCTACACCTTC.

As concerns this clone: The same CDR3 arises from other DNA sequences in this sample as well. The chain combines TRBV5-1 with TRBJ2-5, with D maybe TRBD1 (5 bases). The CDR3 length is 12 residues. Germline CDR1 reads SGHRS; CDR2 reads YFSETQ. V lost 4 bases and J 2 bases, leaving 6 bases between the germline ends. Here the CDR3 DNA reads TGCGCCAGCAGCCGACAGCAAGAGACCCAGTACTTC. Translating gives CASSRQQETQYF.

The chain recombines TRBV29-1 with TRBJ1-3; the D gene is possibly TRBD1 (6 bases). V gave up 4 bases and J gave up 4 bases, with 11 bases separating them. The CDR3 has 13 amino acids. CDR1 SQVTM and CDR2 ANQGSEA come from the germline V gene. CDR3 residues: CSVAIQGGNTIYF. The DNA of the CDR3 is TGCAGCGTTGCTATACAGGGCGGAAACACCATATATTTT. Supplemented by reference TRBV29-1 and TRBJ1-3, the full variable domain reads SAVISQKPSRDICQRGTSLTIQCQVDSQVTMMFWYRQQPGQSLTLIATANQGSEATYESGFVIDKFPISRPNLTFSTLTVSNMSPEDSSIYLCSVAIQGGNTIYFGEGSWLTVV.

The J gene is TRBJ2-5, the V gene TRBV6-1, with D unclear. The CDR3 consists of 14 residues. Germline CDR1 MNHNS, CDR2 SASEGT. Between the trimmed V and J ends, which lost 5 bases and 1 base, there was a span of 11 bases. This CDR3 is CASSIRYSQETQYF. For the CDR3, the DNA is TGTGCCAGCAGTATCCGCTACTCCCAAGAGACCCAGTACTTC.

The V call is TRBV6-1, the J call TRBJ2-3; TRBD1 agrees at 8 bases. The junction had 3 bases not matched to a gene; V was cut back by 3 bases and J by 4 bases. CDR1 is MNHNS, CDR2 SASEGT, per germline. This CDR3 is built from 14 residues. CDR3 sequence (DNA): TGTGCCAGCAGTGACCAGGGGGCCTCAGATACGCAGTATTTT. It yields the protein CASSDQGASDTQYF.

The chain employs TRBV6-5 and TRBJ2-7; 8 bases line up with TRBD2. V shed 6 bases and J 7 bases; nucleotides not matched to a gene: 11. Germline V gives CDR1 MNHEY, CDR2 SVGAGI. The length of the CDR3 is 14 residues. CDR3 protein: CASSSITGGWEQYF. CDR3 DNA sequence: TGTGCCAGCAGCTCAATCACGGGAGGGTGGGAGCAGTACTTC.

The chain couples TRBV9 to TRBJ2-1, with D tentatively TRBD1 or TRBD2 (5 bases each). This CDR3 comprises 18 residues. Per germline, CDR1 SGDLS and CDR2 YYNGEE. Trimming took off 1 base at V and 0 bases at J, with 17 bases between the two ends. Written as DNA, the CDR3 is TGTGCCAGCAGCGTACGACGGGACCCCCCTAGCTCCTACAATGAGCAGTTCTTC. This sequence encodes CASSVRRDPPSSYNEQFF.

This clone was seen once. The chain couples TRBV11-2 to TRBJ1-1, with 7 bases identical to TRBD1. This CDR3 region has 18 residues. V shed 3 bases and J 0 bases; nucleotides not matched to a gene: 13. Germline loops: CDR1 SGHAT, CDR2 FQNNGV. CDR3 nucleotide sequence: TGTGCCAGCAGCTTCGGGGGGAGAGGGGGCCCCATGAACACTGAAGCTTTCTTT. It specifies CASSFGGRGGPMNTEAFF.

The sample holds a few counts of this clone. This chain connects TRBV7-9 to TRBJ1-1; D is ambiguous. The CDR3 has 12 residues. Germline assignment: CDR1 SEHNR and CDR2 FQNEAQ (reference sequence). With 5 bases removed from V and 4 bases from J, the gap between germline ends came to 8 bases. The CDR3 nucleotides are TGTGCCAGCAGCAAAGGTAGCACTGAAGCTTTCTTT. Its protein is CASSKGSTEAFF.

The V and J genes are TRBV7-3 and TRBJ2-2; D unclear. Trimming took off 4 bases at V and 4 bases at J, with 7 bases between the two ends. Looked up from germline, CDR1 is SGHTA and CDR2 is FQGTGA. The CDR3 is made up of 13 amino acids. CDR3 protein: CASSSPFTGELFF. The CDR3 DNA sequence: TGTGCCAGCAGCTCCCCCTTCACCGGGGAGCTGTTTTTT.

The genes are TRBV11-3 and TRBJ1-2; D is unclear. The V and J ends lost 0 bases and 4 bases respectively, with 12 bases between them. The V gene's germline CDR1 is SGHNT and CDR2 YENEEA. The CDR3 totals 15 residues. The CDR3 nucleotides read TGTGCCAGCAGCTTAGATCGGGCCCTATCCTATGGCTACACCTTC. Protein: CASSLDRALSYGYTF.

The DNA for the CDR3 is TGCAGCGCTTGGGGGGTTGGGACAGCCTCCTACGAGCAGTACTTC. Its translation is CSAWGVGTASYEQYF. J is TRBJ2-7 and V is TRBV29-1; D possibly corresponds to TRBD1 (7 bases). The CDR3 is 15 amino acids. Trimming shortened V by 7 bases and J by 0 bases, and 19 bases separated the two germline ends. Germline V gives CDR1 SQVTM, CDR2 ANQGSEA.

This chain joins TRBV7-8 and TRBJ2-1; TRBD2 matches at 10 bases. The CDR3 loop spans 16 amino acids. Per the germline V gene, CDR1 is SGHVS and CDR2 is FQNEAQ. V was pared by 5 bases and J by 4 bases, with 8 bases of the junction left unmatched. As DNA, the CDR3 is TGTGCCAGCAGCCCCCTAAGCGGGAGGGGATACAATGAGCAGTTCTTC. Its protein is CASSPLSGRGYNEQFF.

The chain carries TRBV19 and TRBJ2-3, with 12 positions matching TRBD2. Germline assignment: CDR1 LNHDA and CDR2 SQIVND (reference sequence). J gave up 3 bases and V 5 bases, and 6 bases lay outside the gene matches. This CDR3 contains 16 residues. CDR3 region: CASSSRLAGVTDTQYF. In DNA form, the CDR3 reads TGTGCCAGTAGTTCTCGACTAGCGGGAGTGACAGATACGCAGTATTTT.

V is TRBV28 and J is TRBJ2-2; unclear D gene. Trimming stripped 7 bases from V and 3 bases from J, with 3 bases between. Germline V gives CDR1 MDHEN, CDR2 SYDVKM. CDR3 size: 11 residues. Here the CDR3 reads CASMDTGELFF. CDR3 bases: TGTGCCAGCATGGACACCGGGGAGCTGTTTTTT.